These T cell receptor beta chains were read from a single sample in a study of blood T cell repertoires in COVID-19. Sequenced by immunoSEQ multiplex PCR; TCRdb stores in-frame clones only, minus some. The table shows about 280,000 clones, with about 86% occurring only once. Specimen: peripheral blood. The receptors come from a woman between 65 and 79 years old with COVID-19, enrolled during active disease. CDR3s include the opening cysteine and the closing phenylalanine or tryptophan. D genes are given only for firm matches. Size tells how often a clone was seen (once, few, many) or the class of an expanded clone, and some rows leave it out.

once | TRBJ2-2 | TRBV3-1/TRBV3-2 | TRBD1 | TGTGCCAGCAGCCAAGGAGGGGGCGGCACCGGGGAGCTGTTTTTT | CASSQGGGGTGELFF
- | TRBJ2-7 | TRBV10-3 | TRBD1 | TGTGCCATCAGTGGGGGGACAGGCGTCACCTACGAGCAGTACTTC | CAISGGTGVTYEQYF
- | TRBJ1-1 | TRBV5-1 | TRBD1 | TGCGCCAGCAGCCCCCCGGGACAGGCCAACACTGAAGCTTTCTTT | CASSPPGQANTEAFF
- | TRBJ1-6 | TRBV28 | TRBD1 | TGTGCCAGCCGGACAGGGAACAATTCACCCCTCCACTTT | CASRTGNNSPLHF
- | TRBJ2-7 | TRBV5-1 | - | TGCGCCAGCAGCTTGGGGCCGTCGGGGAACGAGCAGTACTTC | CASSLGPSGNEQYF
- | TRBJ2-7 | TRBV28 | - | TGTGCCAGCAGGACAGAAACCTACGAGCAGTACTTC | CASRTETYEQYF
- | TRBJ1-1 | TRBV3-1/TRBV3-2 | TRBD1 | TGTGCCAGCAGCCCTCGGGACAGGGGGGCGAACACTGAAGCTTTCTTT | CASSPRDRGANTEAFF
- | TRBJ1-5 | TRBV2 | TRBD1 | TGTGCCAGCAGTGTGGGGGACAGGGGGCAAGGTCAGCCCCAGCATTTT | CASSVGDRGQGQPQHF
- | TRBJ1-1 | TRBV28 | - | TGTGCCAGCATTAAAACAGGGCGGAGAACTGAAGCTTTCTTT | CASIKTGRRTEAFF
- | TRBJ1-3 | TRBV11-2 | - | TGTGCCAGCAGCTTAGTAAGGGGGTCGGGCTCTGGAAACACCATATATTTT | CASSLVRGSGSGNTIYF
- | TRBJ1-3 | TRBV4-3 | - | TGCGCCAGCAGCCAAAAAGCTAGGGGCTCTGGAAACACCATATATTTT | CASSQKARGSGNTIYF
- | TRBJ2-7 | TRBV9 | - | TGTGCCAGCAGCCCCCTTATGGGACACCCCTACGAGCAGTACTTC | CASSPLMGHPYEQYF
- | TRBJ1-6 | TRBV7-9 | - | TGTGCCAGCAGCTTACTAACGTCTTATAATTCACCCCTCCACTTT | CASSLLTSYNSPLHF
- | TRBJ1-1 | TRBV27 | - | TGTGCCAGCAGTCCCGGGACATTAGAGCCTGAAGCTTTCTTT | CASSPGTLEPEAFF
- | TRBJ2-7 | TRBV13 | - | TGTGCCAGCAGCTTAGTTGACAGGGAGGACGAGCAGTACTTC | CASSLVDREDEQYF
- | TRBJ2-5 | TRBV12-3/TRBV12-4 | - | TGTGCCAGCAGTTCTGAAGAGACCCAGTACTTC | CASSSEETQYF
- | TRBJ2-1 | TRBV7-9 | - | TGTGCCAGCACCTCTTCTGTTCTAGCTGGTAGGAATGAGCAGTTCTTC | CASTSSVLAGRNEQFF
- | TRBJ1-2 | TRBV5-4 | - | TGTGCCAGCAGCTTGGCCGTAGTGAGGAAGGGGGATGGCTACACCTTC | CASSLAVVRKGDGYTF
- | TRBJ2-2 | TRBV4-3 | - | TGCGCCAGCAGCCAAGCCGGGACTCGAGCCGGGGAGCTGTTTTTT | CASSQAGTRAGELFF
once | TRBJ2-3 | TRBV21-1 | - | TGTGCCAGCAGCACCAGGGGTCATACGCAGTATTTT | CASSTRGHTQYF
- | TRBJ1-1 | TRBV30 | TRBD1 | TGTGCTTGCCGGACCCGGGACAGGGGATTTGCTTTCTTT | CACRTRDRGFAFF
- | TRBJ2-7 | TRBV30 | TRBD2 | TGTGCCTGGAGATTAGCGGGGACCTACGAGCAGTACTTC | CAWRLAGTYEQYF
- | TRBJ2-4 | TRBV3-1/TRBV3-2 | - | TGTGCCAGCAGCGCTCCAGGGTTGGACATTCAGTACTTC | CASSAPGLDIQYF
- | TRBJ1-5 | TRBV19 | - | TGTGCCAGTGCTGGTACGGTCAATCAGCCCCAGCATTTT | CASAGTVNQPQHF
- | TRBJ1-4 | TRBV4-1 | - | TGCGCCAGCAGCCTTTTGGCGGAGTTGCCTAATGAAAAACTGTTTTTT | CASSLLAELPNEKLFF
- | TRBJ2-3 | TRBV19 | - | TGTGCCAGTAGTATAGAACCATCTAGCCGCCTCACAGATACGCAGTATTTT | CASSIEPSSRLTDTQYF
- | TRBJ1-5 | TRBV27 | TRBD1 | TGTGCCAGCAGTTTTGGGGCAGGGGGCGCGGGGGATCAGCCCCAGCATTTT | CASSFGAGGAGDQPQHF
- | TRBJ1-2 | TRBV12-3/TRBV12-4 | - | TGTGCCACCTCTACAGTCCTCTATGGCTACACCTTC | CATSTVLYGYTF
- | TRBJ1-6 | TRBV7-2 | - | TGTGCCAGCAGCTTATACAGGGAGATGGATTCACCCCTCCACTTT | CASSLYREMDSPLHF
- | TRBJ2-7 | TRBV4-2 | TRBD2 | TGTGCCAGCAGCGGCGGGGGGAGCTCCTACGAGCAGTACTTC | CASSGGGSSYEQYF
- | TRBJ2-5 | TRBV19 | TRBD2 | TGTGCCAGTAAGGCGGGGGGCTCAAAGACCCAGTACTTC | CASKAGGSKTQYF
- | TRBJ1-5 | TRBV9 | - | TGTGCCAGCACTCCGGAGGGGGGGGCACACAATCAGCCCCAGCATTTT | CASTPEGGAHNQPQHF
- | TRBJ1-1 | TRBV7-8 | TRBD1 | TGTGCCAGCAGCTTGGGGACAGCCATGAACACTGAAGCTTTCTTT | CASSLGTAMNTEAFF
- | TRBJ1-5 | TRBV28 | - | TGTGCCAGCAGTCCGAACAAGAATCAGCCCCAGCATTTT | CASSPNKNQPQHF
- | TRBJ2-2 | TRBV6-5 | - | TGTGCCAGCACTCAGGGGATGGCCGGGGAGCTGTTTTTT | CASTQGMAGELFF
- | TRBJ2-7 | TRBV5-1 | TRBD1 | TGCGCTACCGGGACAGGGGGAGGCGAGCAGTACTTC | CATGTGGGEQYF
- | TRBJ2-2 | TRBV28 | - | TGTGCCAGCAAGAGGGTTGCGAACACCGGGGAGCTGTTTTTT | CASKRVANTGELFF
- | TRBJ1-2 | TRBV7-9 | TRBD1 | TGTGCCAGCAGCTGGGCGACAGGGGGGAATTATGGCTACACCTTC | CASSWATGGNYGYTF
- | TRBJ2-7 | TRBV7-9 | - | TGTGCCAGCAGCTTAGCCGGGGGAAAAGGCTACGAGCAGTACTTC | CASSLAGGKGYEQYF
- | TRBJ1-2 | TRBV27 | - | TGTGCCAGCAGTTTCTGGGGGCGGAATGGCTACACCTTC | CASSFWGRNGYTF
- | TRBJ2-3 | TRBV27 | - | TGTGCCAGCAGTTTTTCACAGGGCCCAGATACGCAGTATTTT | CASSFSQGPDTQYF
- | TRBJ2-7 | TRBV6-5 | TRBD1 | TGTGCCAGCAGCCCCAGGACAGGAGGCTCCTACGAGCAGTACTTC | CASSPRTGGSYEQYF